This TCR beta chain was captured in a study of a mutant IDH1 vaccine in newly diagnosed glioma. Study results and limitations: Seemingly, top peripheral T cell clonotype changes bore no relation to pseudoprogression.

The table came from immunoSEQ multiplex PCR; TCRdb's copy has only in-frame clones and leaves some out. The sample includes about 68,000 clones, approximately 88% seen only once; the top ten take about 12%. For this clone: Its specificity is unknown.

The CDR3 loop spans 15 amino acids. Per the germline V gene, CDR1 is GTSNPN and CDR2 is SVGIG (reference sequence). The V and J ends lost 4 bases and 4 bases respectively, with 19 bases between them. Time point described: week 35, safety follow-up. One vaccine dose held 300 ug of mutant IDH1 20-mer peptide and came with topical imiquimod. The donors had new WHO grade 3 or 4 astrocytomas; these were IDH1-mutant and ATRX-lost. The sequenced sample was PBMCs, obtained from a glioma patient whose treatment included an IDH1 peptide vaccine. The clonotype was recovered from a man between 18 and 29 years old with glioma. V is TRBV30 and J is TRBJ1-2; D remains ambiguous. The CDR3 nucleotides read TGTGCCTGGATTAACTCGAGTAGCGGAGTCTATGGCTACACCTTC. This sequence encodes CAWINSSSGVYGYTF.